This T cell receptor beta chain was observed in a study of PD-L1 blockade in urothelial cancer. Study in general: Median T cell yield from blood was 110,000 to 150,000.

Each individual provided 1 to 8 samples (taken pretreatment and on-treatment). Measured with immunoSEQ multiplex PCR; TCRdb has only the in-frame clones, and not every one. Altogether 45,000 to 50,000 clones are present, around 88% being singletons, with the ten largest covering about 4.2%. Specimen: PBMCs, collected around atezolizumab (anti-PD-L1) treatment. The receptor's source is a man at least 80 years old with urothelial cancer.

CDR3 in amino acids: CASGSGTGGTGELFF. Written as DNA, the CDR3 is TGTGCCAGTGGCTCCGGGACAGGGGGAACCGGGGAGCTGTTTTTT. This sequence joins TRBV19 and TRBJ2-2; 11 nucleotides agree with TRBD1. The CDR3 length is 15 residues. The trim removed 8 bases at V and 5 bases at J, leaving 7 bases unmatched. Germline V gene data show CDR1 as LNHDA and CDR2 as SQIVND (reference sequence).